Below, 2 T cell receptor beta chains from the same sample are listed, as sequenced in a study of cytotoxic CD8 clonotypes in ibrutinib-treated CLL. Assay used: immunoSEQ multiplex PCR; TCRdb lists only in-frame clones, some missing. There are about 30,000 clones in the sample; 57% occur only once, and about 5% lies in the top ten. Sequences were derived from PBMCs, sampled before ibrutinib treatment. These receptors were obtained from a human donor with chronic lymphocytic leukemia.

The chain couples TRBV6-5 to TRBJ1-2; possible D gene TRBD1, 5 bases. Trimming stripped 4 bases from V and 2 bases from J, with 8 bases between. The germline V gene has CDR1 MNHEY and CDR2 SVGAGI. The CDR3 spans 13 residues. Here the CDR3 DNA reads TGTGCCAGCAGTTCCGACAGAAACTATGGCTACACCTTC. Translation gives CASSSDRNYGYTF.

This chain uses TRBV9 with TRBJ2-7; D possibly corresponds to TRBD2 (6 bases). This CDR3 has 15 amino acids. The germline gives CDR1 SGDLS, CDR2 YYNGEE. The germline V and J ends were trimmed by 4 bases and 2 bases, with 16 bases remaining between them. CDR3 sequence (DNA): TGTGCCAGCAGCCCCCGACTAGTTAACGCCTACGAGCAGTACTTC. Encoded protein: CASSPRLVNAYEQYF.